Reported below is one T cell receptor beta chain. The antigen remains unidentified. This CDR3 comprises 18 residues. With V trimmed by 8 bases and J by 6 bases, 21 bases remained unmatched. CDR1 is LNHDA, CDR2 SQIVND, per germline (reference sequence). The sample belongs to a study of immune evolution from preneoplasia to lung adenocarcinoma. General observations from the study: Normal lung had the highest top T cell clone frequencies. Later-stage lesions seemingly showed higher T cell density and diversity than normal lung.

Clones were read by immunoSEQ multiplex PCR, and TCRdb kept only the in-frame ones, dropping some. The data contain over 1,500 clones, approximately 80% of them singletons. This TCR was sampled from a person between 65 and 80 years old with lung adenocarcinoma. Sequencing used FFPE atypical adenomatous hyperplasia tissue from the lung. Noted subset: atypical adenomatous hyperplasia (AAH), lung preneoplasia. This chain joins TRBV19 and TRBJ1-4; the match to TRBD1 covers 7 bases. The CDR3 DNA sequence: TGTGCCAGTGGCGAGTTGGGGCTCCCACCCCAGGGGGATGAAAAACTGTTTTTT. This encodes CASGELGLPPQGDEKLFF.